This T cell receptor beta chain was captured by sequencing in a study of cytomegalovirus exposure and HLA in healthy donors. Study-wide background: Membership in the Caucasian-associated ancestry cluster was found for around four fifths of 398 genotyped donors. Study-level findings and limits: A list of 150 to 200 TCR beta chains associated with cytomegalovirus was given. Most TCR beta V segments were productive about 87% or about 30% of the time in an earlier analysis.

PCR used 60 Vbeta primers and 13 Jbeta primers. TCRdb's copy holds only in-frame clones and misses some; the assay was immunoSEQ multiplex PCR. The sample lists roughly 290,000 clones, over 70% occurring once. Concerning this clone itself: Its target is not known.

CDR1 is SNHLY and CDR2 is FYNNEI in the germline V gene. CDR3 length: 14 residues. The V and J ends lost 4 bases and 5 bases respectively, with 12 bases between them. This chain uses TRBV2 with TRBJ1-5; D gene uncertain. This TCR was sampled from a girl aged 2-10 years in good health and CMV-seronegative. Sequenced input: PBMCs. CDR3 in amino acids: CASSAPQAYQPQHF. Here the CDR3 DNA reads TGTGCCAGCAGTGCCCCTCAAGCGTATCAGCCCCAGCATTTT.